This TCR beta chain originates from a study of T cell repertoires in cytomegalovirus infection. Study background: In the study, CMV epitopes included recently identified HLA-C-restricted and well-studied HLA-B-restricted ones. Indicated by public TCR beta signatures were CMV infection and matching HLA type. Overall study findings and caveats: There were carriers of CMV plus the relevant HLA, and cumulative public TCR beta family frequency identified them. Clonotype analysis showed dominance of the ex vivo response by HLA-C-restricted CMV-specific TCR beta clonotypes.

V lost 5 bases and J 0 bases, leaving 7 bases between the germline ends. The V gene's germline CDR1 is SEHNR and CDR2 FQNEAQ (reference sequence). The CDR3 has 13 amino acids. From the reads, TCRdb called clonotypes with MiXCR, one entry per CDR3 protein. The sample shows about 89,000 distinct CDR3 sequences, around 32% of them seen only once. This clonotype was seen a handful of times. What it binds is not known. V gene TRBV7-9 combines with J gene TRBJ2-5, with D possibly being TRBD1 (5 bases). The clonotype comes from a human donor in good health (CMV status not recorded). Some clones in this sample may be carry-over from other donors' samples. Specimen: CD8+ T cells from cultured PBMCs, collected from culture after CMV antigen stimulation. The CDR3: CASSQDNQETQYF. In DNA form, the CDR3 reads TGTGCCAGCAGCCAGGACAACCAAGAGACCCAGTACTTC. The full variable domain, in which reference TRBV7-9 and TRBJ2-5 provide the parts outside the CDR3, is DTGVSQNPRHKITKRGQNVTFRCDPISEHNRLYWYRQTLGQGPEFLTYFQNEAQLEKSRLLSDRFSAERPKGSFSTLEIQRTEQGDSAMYLCASSQDNQETQYFGPGTRLLVL.